This T cell receptor beta chain was documented in a study of T cell responses to AZD1222 COVID-19 vaccine. General observations from the study: Baseline seropositivity occurred in only 5 to 7 AZD1222 recipients. Possibly, clonal diversity was underestimated; donors were largely white British and included more females. The span of vaccine-associated CD4 TCRs extended across spike, with dominance at 160-218 and 743-854. Reports say nearly half of spike-specific TCRs go after unmutated variant regions.

Clones were sequenced by immunoSEQ multiplex PCR, and TCRdb holds only the in-frame ones, with some missing. Of about 170,000 clones listed, approximately 90% are singletons. A word on this clone: Antigen unknown.

This clonotype originated in an adult in good health. Sequenced material: peripheral blood, taken on day 0 of AZD1222 vaccination.

The CDR3 reads CASSIDRANVLTF. CDR3 in DNA: TGCGCCAGCAGCATCGACCGGGCCAACGTCCTGACTTTC. The chain recombines TRBV5-1 with TRBJ2-6; unclear D gene. The length of the CDR3 is 13 residues. From germline, CDR1 is SGHRS and CDR2 YFSETQ. Trimming pared 4 bases from V and 5 bases from J, leaving 7 bases between.